This paragraph covers one T cell receptor (beta chain) sequence. These data belong to a study of blood T cell repertoires in COVID-19. Across the whole study: Samples taken during acute and convalescent COVID-19 were collected in the United States, Italy and Spain. The analysed material was cDNA or gDNA that came from T cells, B-cell-depleted T cells, or PBMCs.

Study processing details: From reference gene primer amplification, estimates of nucleated cell counts were derived. The table came from immunoSEQ multiplex PCR; TCRdb's copy has only in-frame clones and leaves some out. V, J and clone size reflect that table, while D and trimming were determined from the DNA. This sample yields a few hundred thousand clones, of which approximately 90% are seen a single time; about an eighth belongs to the top ten. Germline CDR1 and CDR2: SGHRS and YFSETQ. This CDR3 is 15 amino acids long. The germline V and J ends were trimmed by 0 bases and 0 bases, with 9 bases remaining between them.

What was sequenced was peripheral blood. The sequence derives from a woman aged 55-70 years with acute or convalescent COVID-19. The chain uses TRBV5-1 and TRBJ1-2; no reliable D call. CDR3 region: CASSLGPGSNYGYTF. CDR3 nucleotide sequence: TGCGCCAGCAGCTTGGGTCCAGGTTCTAACTATGGCTACACCTTC.